These 30 T cell receptor beta chains share one sample of origin, sequenced in a study of shared clonotypes between healthy human individuals. Measured with immunoSEQ multiplex PCR; TCRdb has only the in-frame clones, and not every one. The table lists a few hundred thousand clones, approximately 65% of them singletons. Input material: memory CD4+ T cells sorted from blood. Subset noted: CD45RA-negative fraction. These receptors all come from a man aged 25 to 40 in good health.

J is TRBJ2-5 and V is TRBV18; 7 bases agree with TRBD2. This CDR3 has 15 residues. Per germline, CDR1 KGHSH and CDR2 LQKENI. V was clipped by 2 bases and J by 2 bases; unmatched bases: 5. The CDR3 DNA reads as TGTGCCAGCTCACCAGGGGAGCGGGGACAAGAGACCCAGTACTTC. It yields the protein CASSPGERGQETQYF.

Comment on this clone: Being one base from a much bigger clone, this may be a read error. The chain links TRBV11-1 to TRBJ2-7, with 8 bases fitting TRBD2. The CDR3 runs 14 residues. The germline CDR1 and CDR2 sequences are SGHAT and FQDESV (reference sequence). V shed 6 bases and J 2 bases; nucleotides not matched to a gene: 6. In DNA, the CDR3 is TGTGCCAGCAGTCCACCGGGACTAGCCTACGAGCAGTACTTC. As protein: CASSPPGLAYEQYF. Full variable domain (rest looked up from reference TRBV11-1 and TRBJ2-7): EAEVAQSPRYKITEKSQAVAFWCDPISGHATLYWYRQILGQGPELLVQFQDESVVDDSQLPKDRFSAERLKGVDSTLKIQPAELGDSAMYLCASSPPGLAYEQYFGPGTRLTVT.

This clone came up many times. The gene calls are TRBV30 and TRBJ2-1; 12 positions agree with TRBD2. Germline V CDR1 and CDR2: GTSNPN, SVGIG (reference sequence). The CDR3 extends over 16 amino acids. J was trimmed by 6 bases and V by 0 bases; bases with no gene match: 6. The CDR3 DNA sequence: TGTGCCTGGAGTGTCGGAACGACTAGCGGGGGCAATGAGCAGTTCTTC. Translation gives CAWSVGTTSGGNEQFF.

The V and J genes are TRBV19 and TRBJ2-7; TRBD2 agrees at 11 bases. Germline CDR1 LNHDA, CDR2 SQIVND (reference sequence). Trimming at V came to 7 bases and at J to 4 bases, leaving 9 bases not matched to a gene. The CDR3 is 15 amino acids. The DNA of the CDR3 is TGTGCCAGTACCAAGGGGACTAGCGGAGTGTACGAGCAGTACTTC. Amino acids: CASTKGTSGVYEQYF.

The chain uses TRBV14 and TRBJ2-1; D assignment may be TRBD1 or TRBD2 (5 bases each). The CDR3 consists of 16 residues. Germline CDR1 and CDR2: SGHDN and FVKESK. V was clipped by 4 bases and J by 0 bases, with 13 bases between them. The CDR3 nucleotides are TGTGCCAGCAGCCGCGAGGGGATGGGCTCCTACAATGAGCAGTTCTTC. It translates to CASSREGMGSYNEQFF. The full variable domain, rest sourced from reference TRBV14 and TRBJ2-1, is EAGVTQFPSHSVIEKGQTVTLRCDPISGHDNLYWYRRVMGKEIKFLLHFVKESKQDESGMPNNRFLAERTGGTYSTLKVQPAELEDSGVYFCASSREGMGSYNEQFFGPGTRLTVL.

The chain joins TRBV6-1 to TRBJ2-3; 8 bases map to TRBD2. The V gene end was trimmed by 2 bases and the J gene end by 2 bases; junction bases not matched to a gene: 12. Germline values: CDR1 MNHNS, CDR2 SASEGT. The CDR3 loop spans 18 amino acids. The CDR3 DNA sequence: TGTGCCAGCAGTGAAACCTTCTCTAGCGGGCCATCCACAGATACGCAGTATTTT. Its protein product is CASSETFSSGPSTDTQYF.

This rearrangement joins TRBV11-3 to TRBJ2-3; D is possibly TRBD2 (5 bases). CDR3 length: 12 amino acids. Germline V gene lookup returns CDR1 SGHNT and CDR2 YENEEA. V lost 5 bases, J lost 3 bases, and 6 bases lay in between. The CDR3 nucleotides are TGTGCCAGCAGCCGGACTACAGATACGCAGTATTTT. Translation: CASSRTTDTQYF.

The chain uses TRBV28 and TRBJ2-3; 10 nucleotides align to TRBD2. V lost 6 bases and J lost 2; bases outside the gene matches: 5. This CDR3 comprises 15 residues. The germline V gene has CDR1 MDHEN and CDR2 SYDVKM. The CDR3 nucleotides read TGTGCCAGCAGATCGGGACTAGCGAACACAGATACGCAGTATTTT. Translation gives CASRSGLANTDTQYF.

This sequence joins TRBV9 and TRBJ2-5, with 7 positions matching TRBD1. After removal of 6 bases from V and 4 bases from J, the junction contained 15 bases not matched to a gene. Germline V gene data show CDR1 as SGDLS and CDR2 as YYNGEE. The CDR3 length is 16 residues. The CDR3 bases are TGTGCCAGCACCCTCCGAGGGGACAGCGGCGGAGAGACCCAGTACTTC. Encoded protein: CASTLRGDSGGETQYF. The full variable domain, rest sourced from reference TRBV9 and TRBJ2-5, is DSGVTQTPKHLITATGQRVTLRCSPRSGDLSVYWYQQSLDQGLQFLIQYYNGEERAKGNILERFSAQQFPDLHSELNLSSLELGDSALYFCASTLRGDSGGETQYFGPGTRLLVL.

Notes on this clone: Other DNA sequences within the sample encode an identical CDR3. The chain carries TRBV18 and TRBJ1-5; D is undetermined. This CDR3 is 15 amino acids long. Germline assignment: CDR1 KGHSH and CDR2 LQKENI. Trimming stripped 3 bases from V and 0 bases from J, with 9 bases between. This chain's CDR3 is CASSPGRNSNQPQHF. The CDR3 DNA is TGTGCCAGCTCACCTGGCAGGAATAGCAATCAGCCCCAGCATTTT. The whole variable domain, filled in from reference TRBV18 and TRBJ1-5, reads NAGVMQNPRHLVRRRGQEARLRCSPMKGHSHVYWYRQLPEEGLKFMVYLQKENIIDESGMPKERFSAEFPKEGPSILRIQQVVRGDSAAYFCASSPGRNSNQPQHFGDGTRLSIL.

The V and J genes are TRBV6-1 and TRBJ2-3; 10 positions agree with TRBD1. The junction had 14 bases not matched to a gene; V was cut back by 8 bases and J by 9 bases. In germline, CDR1 is MNHNS, CDR2 SASEGT. CDR3 length: 15 amino acids. The CDR3 coding sequence is TGTGCCAGCCTCTCTGGGACAGGGGTTGGGGTAACGCAGTATTTT. Its translation: CASLSGTGVGVTQYF.

The chain is built from TRBV25-1 and TRBJ2-1; 9 bases agree with TRBD2. The trim removed 6 bases at V and 12 bases at J, leaving 12 bases unmatched. The germline V gene encodes CDR1 MGHDK and CDR2 SYGVNS. There are 14 residues in the CDR3. The CDR3 reads CASSSSGRGGRQFF. CDR3 sequence (DNA): TGTGCCAGCAGCAGTAGCGGGAGAGGAGGACGGCAGTTCTTC. The full variable domain, rest sourced from reference TRBV25-1 and TRBJ2-1, is EADIYQTPRYLVIGTGKKITLECSQTMGHDKMYWYQQDPGMELHLIHYSYGVNSTEKGDLSSESTVSRIRTEHFPLTLESARPSHTSQYLCASSSSGRGGRQFFGPGTRLTVL.

The chain joins TRBV14 to TRBJ2-1; no firm D call. V lost 8 bases and J lost 8, with 10 bases in between. Germline values: CDR1 SGHDN, CDR2 FVKESK. The CDR3 sequence is 11 residues long. CDR3 nucleotide sequence: TGTGCCAGCGCCTTAAGGTATGAGCAGTTCTTC. This codes for CASALRYEQFF.

The chain couples TRBV7-2 to TRBJ2-5; 7 bases are shared with TRBD2. CDR3 length: 13 residues. Germline V gene data show CDR1 as SGHTA and CDR2 as FQGNSA. Unmatched junction bases numbered 8, after V lost 4 bases and J lost 9 bases. The CDR3 protein is CASSSEGGQAQYF. The CDR3 DNA reads as TGTGCCAGCAGCTCCGAGGGAGGGCAGGCCCAGTACTTC.

In this sample, this clone turned up once. This chain connects TRBV2 to TRBJ2-3; possible D gene TRBD2, 5 bases. The CDR3 is 14 residues long. Germline CDR1 SNHLY, CDR2 FYNNEI. Trimming took 6 bases from V and 3 from J, leaving 13 bases between them. The CDR3 DNA reads TGTGCCAGCAGCGAGGAGGCACGGACAGATACGCAGTATTTT. Amino acids: CASSEEARTDTQYF.

The chain recombines TRBV2 with TRBJ1-5, with 10 bases lining up with TRBD1. The length of the CDR3 is 16 residues. Losses at the gene ends were 4 bases for V and 0 bases for J; bases not matched to a gene: 3. Germline V lookup: CDR1 SNHLY, CDR2 FYNNEI. CDR3 in amino acids: CASSGDRGYSNQPQHF. CDR3 sequence (DNA): TGTGCCAGCAGTGGGGACAGGGGATATAGCAATCAGCCCCAGCATTTT.

This clone was observed a single time. The chain is built from TRBV4-2 and TRBJ2-3, with 8 bases fitting TRBD2. The CDR3 sequence is 16 residues long. V gave up 1 base and J gave up 6 bases; unmatched junction bases: 9. Germline values: CDR1 LGHNA, CDR2 YNFKEQ. The CDR3 here is CASSQARAGDSDTQYF. CDR3 sequence (DNA): TGTGCCAGCAGCCAAGCTAGAGCGGGAGATTCGGATACGCAGTATTTT.

V and J are TRBV2 and TRBJ2-7; 9 nucleotides agree with TRBD1. Germline assignment: CDR1 SNHLY and CDR2 FYNNEI. Trimming at V came to 4 bases and at J to 6 bases, leaving 1 base not matched to a gene. The length of the CDR3 is 12 residues. CDR3 region: CASSGTGVEQYF. The CDR3 nucleotides are TGTGCCAGCAGTGGGACAGGGGTCGAGCAGTACTTC.

Here the CDR3 reads CASSLTSDQETQYF. The CDR3 nucleotides read TGTGCCAGCAGCTTAACTAGCGACCAAGAGACCCAGTACTTC. This rearrangement joins TRBV5-5 to TRBJ2-5, with 7 bases fitting TRBD2. The CDR3 sequence is 14 residues long. The V and J ends lost 2 bases and 0 bases, in that order; junction bases with no gene match: 1. The germline gives CDR1 SGHKS, CDR2 YYEKEE (reference sequence).

This sequence joins TRBV10-3 and TRBJ2-1; D is tentatively TRBD1 or TRBD2 (5 bases each). The CDR3 runs to 13 residues. V gave up 8 bases and J gave up 9 bases, with 17 bases separating them. The V gene's germline CDR1 is ENHRY and CDR2 SYGVKD. The CDR3 nucleotides read TGTGCCATCTGTAGGGACGGGCAATCTGAGCAGTTCTTC. This translates into CAICRDGQSEQFF.

The rearrangement uses TRBV6-1 and TRBJ1-2; a weak D match, TRBD1 (5 bases). The V end was cut by 6 bases, the J end by 5 bases, with 16 bases between. Germline CDR1 reads MNHNS; CDR2 reads SASEGT. This CDR3 is built from 14 residues. As DNA, the CDR3 is TGTGCCAGCAGCGTCGCGGGCAGGGAATATGGCTACACCTTC. This translates into CASSVAGREYGYTF.

This clone has a handful of counts. The V gene is TRBV18, the J gene TRBJ2-4; D is unclear. This CDR3 region has 13 residues. Germline V gene sequence: CDR1 KGHSH, CDR2 LQKENI. Deletions cut 1 base from V and 3 bases from J, with 4 bases between. This CDR3 reads CASSPLDKNIQYF. The CDR3, as DNA: TGTGCCAGCTCACCACTGGACAAAAACATTCAGTACTTC.

This clone has ten or more counts. CDR3: CASSLAGNGYTF. The DNA of the CDR3 is TGTGCCAGCAGCTTAGCAGGAAATGGCTACACCTTC. The chain joins TRBV7-9 to TRBJ1-2; D gene ambiguous. The germline V gene has CDR1 SEHNR and CDR2 FQNEAQ (reference sequence). The V and J ends lost 0 bases and 6 bases respectively, with 5 bases between them. The CDR3 consists of 12 residues.

V gene TRBV2 combines with J gene TRBJ2-5; no clear D gene. The CDR3 is made up of 15 amino acids. Germline V gives CDR1 SNHLY, CDR2 FYNNEI. The V and J ends lost 3 bases and 4 bases respectively, with 15 bases between them. The CDR3 reads CASSEYSSTGETQYF. As DNA, the CDR3 is TGTGCCAGCAGTGAGTACAGCTCCACCGGAGAGACCCAGTACTTC.

The rearrangement joins TRBV18 to TRBJ2-7; unclear D gene. Per germline, CDR1 KGHSH and CDR2 LQKENI. V was shortened by 2 bases and J by 1 base, with 9 bases between the two germline ends. CDR3 size: 14 residues. The CDR3, as DNA: TGTGCCAGCTCACCAGTTCCGCTTTCCTACGAGCAGTACTTC. Translating it yields CASSPVPLSYEQYF.

The table lists this clone with a count of one. The chain couples TRBV29-1 to TRBJ2-5; 10 nucleotides line up with TRBD1. V dropped 5 bases and J dropped 4; count of bases not matched to a gene: 7. This CDR3 is built from 14 residues. Per the germline V gene, CDR1 is SQVTM and CDR2 is ANQGSEA. In nucleotides, the CDR3 is TGCAGCGTTACGACAGGGGGCAGGGGAGAGACCCAGTACTTC. Its translation: CSVTTGGRGETQYF.

The V call is TRBV14, the J call TRBJ2-5, with D uncertain. The ends were cut back, 1 base at V and 5 bases at J, with 5 bases in the middle. This CDR3 is built from 12 residues. Germline V CDR1 and CDR2: SGHDN, FVKESK. The CDR3 nucleotides are TGTGCCAGCAGCCAAGTTCTGGAGACCCAGTACTTC. Translated, it gives CASSQVLETQYF. Filled out from reference TRBV14 and TRBJ2-5, the complete variable domain reads EAGVTQFPSHSVIEKGQTVTLRCDPISGHDNLYWYRRVMGKEIKFLLHFVKESKQDESGMPNNRFLAERTGGTYSTLKVQPAELEDSGVYFCASSQVLETQYFGPGTRLLVL.

The chain employs TRBV19 and TRBJ2-3; D uncertain. The CDR3 contains 13 residues. Germline V gives CDR1 LNHDA, CDR2 SQIVND (reference sequence). Trimming took off 0 bases at V and 7 bases at J, with 8 bases between the two ends. CDR3 residues: CASSIDKRNTQYF. The CDR3 bases are TGTGCCAGTAGTATAGATAAGCGAAATACGCAGTATTTT.

V is TRBV27 and J is TRBJ1-1; 7 positions match TRBD1. The CDR3 is 16 residues long. The V segment lost 3 bases and the J segment 5 bases; nucleotides outside the gene matches: 12. Germline values: CDR1 MNHEY, CDR2 SMNVEV (reference sequence). This CDR3 reads CASSFITGVGGTEAFF. CDR3 DNA: TGTGCCAGCAGTTTCATCACAGGGGTTGGTGGTACTGAAGCTTTCTTT.

This CDR3 is CASSPLKSDRIFTGELFF. Here the CDR3 DNA reads TGCGCCAGCAGCCCTCTGAAATCGGACAGAATTTTCACCGGGGAGCTGTTTTTT. The rearrangement joins TRBV5-1 to TRBJ2-2; D possibly corresponds to TRBD1 (6 bases). Germline CDR1 reads SGHRS; CDR2 reads YFSETQ. V was shortened by 4 bases and J by 4 bases, with 23 bases between the two germline ends. This CDR3 is built from 18 residues.